Listed below are T cell receptor beta chains from one sample, sequenced in a study of T-cell reconstitution after alpha-beta-depleted transplantation in children. Each CDR3 protein is one row after TCRdb ran MiXCR on the PCR reads. The data show fewer than 95,000 distinct CDR3 sequences, 10% to 15% seen once. Sequenced material: PBMCs from the stem cell graft donor, taken from the stem cell graft. All receptors derive from a human donor who donated a stem cell graft to a child with inherited bone marrow failure. The CDR3 runs from the conserved cysteine through the conserved F or W. A D gene is named only where the DNA matches it firmly. Only part of the rows carry a size: once, few, many, or a class if the clone is expanded.

d_call clone_size j_call v_call cdr3_aa cdr3_nt
TRBD2 many TRBJ2-7 TRBV4-3 CASSQEGAGGPWEQYF TGCGCCAGCAGCCAAGAGGGAGCGGGAGGGCCGTGGGAGCAGTACTTC
. few TRBJ2-5 TRBV29-1 CSVTAGEETQYF TGCAGCGTTACCGCCGGAGAAGAGACCCAGTACTTC
TRBD2 many TRBJ2-7 TRBV6-2/TRBV6-3 CASSQREAYEQYF TGTGCCAGCAGCCAGCGGGAAGCCTACGAGCAGTACTTC
. many TRBJ2-3 TRBV7-2 CASSSSGGWTDTQYF TGTGCCAGCAGCTCGTCGGGGGGCTGGACAGATACGCAGTATTTT
TRBD1 many TRBJ1-4 TRBV5-1 CASSFTGEGSEKLFF TGCGCCAGCAGCTTTACAGGGGAAGGGAGTGAAAAACTGTTTTTT
. many TRBJ2-3 TRBV5-1 CASSFASSTDTQYF TGCGCCAGCAGCTTCGCTAGCTCCACAGATACGCAGTATTTT
. many TRBJ1-5 TRBV5-5 CASSSGAFGNQPQHF TGTGCCAGCAGCTCTGGAGCTTTCGGCAATCAGCCCCAGCATTTT
. . TRBJ2-1 TRBV5-4 CASSSKDSGLSEQFF TGTGCCAGCAGCTCAAAGGATAGCGGTTTGTCTGAGCAGTTCTTC
TRBD1 . TRBJ2-1 TRBV19 CASSKIAGQGQNNEQFF TGTGCCAGTAGCAAAATCGCGGGACAGGGGCAAAACAATGAGCAGTTCTTC
. many TRBJ1-1 TRBV3-1 CASSQGLQGNTEAFF TGTGCCAGCAGCCAAGGGCTTCAGGGGAACACTGAAGCTTTCTTT
. many TRBJ1-1 TRBV28 CASRVAGDGTEAFF TGTGCCAGCAGGGTGGCAGGGGACGGAACTGAAGCTTTCTTT
. many TRBJ2-3 TRBV15 CATSSGGLPDTQYF TGTGCCACCAGCAGCGGCGGACTCCCAGATACGCAGTATTTT
. many TRBJ1-2 TRBV7-3 CASSFPGAYGYTF TGTGCCAGCAGCTTTCCAGGGGCGTATGGCTACACCTTC
TRBD1 . TRBJ1-1 TRBV6-1 CASSWGQSSEAFF TGTGCCAGCAGCTGGGGACAGTCATCTGAAGCTTTCTTT
. many TRBJ1-1 TRBV5-1 CASSLVAGLNTEAFF TGCGCCAGCAGCTTGGTGGCGGGACTGAACACTGAAGCTTTCTTT
TRBD1 many TRBJ2-2 TRBV11-3 CASSRGQGSTGELFF TGTGCCAGCAGCCGCGGACAGGGGTCCACCGGGGAGCTGTTTTTT
. many TRBJ1-1 TRBV5-1 CASSLSRGAEAFF TGCGCCAGCAGCCTGTCCCGTGGGGCTGAAGCTTTCTTT
TRBD1 many TRBJ1-5 TRBV30 CAWGHRGNQPQHF TGTGCCTGGGGTCACAGGGGGAATCAGCCCCAGCATTTT
. many TRBJ1-1 TRBV27 CASSFHSRPGVTEAFF TGTGCCAGCAGTTTTCACTCACGTCCGGGGGTGACTGAAGCTTTCTTT
. . TRBJ2-3 TRBV9 CASSVEWRGSTDTQYF TGTGCCAGCAGCGTAGAGTGGAGGGGGAGCACAGATACGCAGTATTTT
TRBD2 many TRBJ2-2 TRBV4-3 CASSLSRASGLNTGELFF TGCGCCAGCAGCCTATCTCGGGCTAGCGGTTTGAACACCGGGGAGCTGTTTTTT
. few TRBJ1-1 TRBV27 CASSRSPGTRNTEAFF TGTGCCAGCAGCCGAAGTCCCGGGACACGGAACACTGAAGCTTTCTTT
TRBD2 . TRBJ2-1 TRBV12-3/TRBV12-4 CASTLAGGMVNEQFF TGTGCCAGCACCCTAGCGGGAGGGATGGTCAATGAGCAGTTCTTC
TRBD1 many TRBJ1-5 TRBV3-1 CASSPGTGNQPQHF TGTGCCAGCAGCCCGGGGACAGGCAATCAGCCCCAGCATTTT
. many TRBJ2-2 TRBV12-3/TRBV12-4 CASSAGGYTGELFF TGTGCCAGCAGTGCCGGGGGCTACACCGGGGAGCTGTTTTTT
TRBD2 many TRBJ2-1 TRBV7-2 CASRERGGKGNEQFF TGTGCCAGCAGGGAACGGGGGGGCAAGGGCAATGAGCAGTTCTTC
TRBD1 many TRBJ1-5 TRBV11-2 CASSLEPGGSQPQHF TGTGCCAGCAGCTTAGAACCAGGGGGCAGCCAGCCCCAGCATTTT
TRBD1 medium-sized TRBJ2-7 TRBV5-1 CASSLVQGSYEQYF TGCGCCAGCAGCTTGGTACAGGGGTCCTACGAGCAGTACTTC
TRBD1 many TRBJ1-2 TRBV5-5 CASRSGTGANYGYTF TGTGCCAGCAGGTCCGGGACAGGGGCAAACTATGGCTACACCTTC
. few TRBJ2-7 TRBV6-2/TRBV6-3 CASSYLLGVTYEQYF TGTGCCAGCAGTTACCTACTAGGAGTAACCTACGAGCAGTACTTC
TRBD2 many TRBJ2-3 TRBV18 CASSPTAGGDTQYF TGTGCCAGCTCACCGACAGCCGGGGGGGATACGCAGTATTTT
. many TRBJ1-2 TRBV4-3 CASSQGAGDGYTF TGCGCCAGCAGCCAAGGTGCCGGGGATGGCTACACCTTC
. many TRBJ1-5 TRBV28 CASSPLGVPNQPQHF TGTGCCAGCAGTCCCCTGGGGGTCCCCAATCAGCCCCAGCATTTT
. many TRBJ2-7 TRBV7-2 CASSLASSYEQYF TGTGCCAGCAGCTTAGCTAGCTCCTACGAGCAGTACTTC
TRBD1 many TRBJ2-2 TRBV7-2 CASSPRGRTTGELFF TGTGCCAGCAGCCCCAGGGGGCGGACCACCGGGGAGCTGTTTTTT
TRBD1 many TRBJ2-6 TRBV10-3 CAISESQGAPGANVLTF TGTGCCATCAGTGAGTCCCAGGGGGCGCCTGGGGCCAACGTCCTGACTTTC
TRBD1 . TRBJ2-5 TRBV2 CASGTGQETQYF TGTGCCAGCGGGACAGGTCAAGAGACCCAGTACTTC
. many TRBJ2-7 TRBV20-1 CSARDYTYEQYF TGCAGTGCTAGAGACTATACCTACGAGCAGTACTTC
TRBD1 many TRBJ2-3 TRBV7-2 CASSLATGVSTDTQYF TGTGCCAGCAGCTTAGCGACAGGGGTTAGCACAGATACGCAGTATTTT
. many TRBJ1-1 TRBV5-1 CASSFGRNTEAFF TGCGCCAGCAGCTTTGGCAGAAACACTGAAGCTTTCTTT
. . TRBJ2-7 TRBV12-3/TRBV12-4 CASSLRGSFYEQYF TGTGCCAGCAGTTTGAGGGGGTCCTTCTACGAGCAGTACTTC
. many TRBJ2-1 TRBV6-2/TRBV6-3 CASSYSGTDYNEQFF TGTGCCAGCAGTTACTCCGGAACAGACTATAATGAGCAGTTCTTC
TRBD1 many TRBJ1-4 TRBV7-9 CASSSDQGAVWEKLFF TGTGCCAGCAGCTCCGATCAGGGGGCTGTATGGGAAAAACTGTTTTTT
TRBD1 many TRBJ2-7 TRBV6-1 CASSEDGTGGSYEQYF TGTGCCAGCAGTGAAGATGGGACAGGGGGTTCCTACGAGCAGTACTTC
. many TRBJ1-2 TRBV11-3 CASSLFLGRTDGYTF TGTGCCAGCAGCTTATTTCTGGGACGGACGGATGGCTACACCTTC
. many TRBJ1-1 TRBV7-8 CASRGRSTEAFF TGTGCCAGCAGGGGGCGAAGCACTGAAGCTTTCTTT
TRBD1 many TRBJ1-2 TRBV7-8 CASSLARTGAAYGYTF TGTGCCAGCAGCTTAGCGAGGACAGGGGCGGCCTATGGCTACACCTTC
TRBD1 few TRBJ2-7 TRBV14 CASSPLLTGEYERYF TGTGCCAGCAGCCCCCTCTTGACAGGGGAGTACGAGCGGTACTTC
. . TRBJ2-1 TRBV6-2/TRBV6-3 CASTAMRSSYNEQFF TGTGCCAGCACGGCGATGCGAAGCTCCTACAATGAGCAGTTCTTC
TRBD2 many TRBJ2-3 TRBV20-1 CSAGRTSGGVGDTQYF TGCAGTGCTGGGAGGACTAGCGGGGGGGTGGGGGATACGCAGTATTTT
. many TRBJ2-1 TRBV5-1 CASSLPTRGRLGGEQFF TGCGCCAGCAGCTTGCCTACACGGGGGAGGCTGGGGGGTGAGCAGTTCTTC